This note documents a single T cell receptor beta chain sequence. CDR1 and CDR2 from the germline V gene are MNHEY and SVGAGI. The CDR3 sequence is 14 residues long. Trimming took 11 bases from V and 8 from J; bases not matched to a gene: 11. This sample stems from a study of blood T cell repertoires in COVID-19. In the original analysis: For nucleated cells, counts were estimated from reference gene primer amplification. Some clones are missing from TCRdb's copy, which holds only in-frame ones; the method was immunoSEQ multiplex PCR. D and trimming come from the DNA, and the V and J calls and clone size come from that table. In the table there are about 100,000 clones, more than 75% of which are singletons.

Sequences were obtained from peripheral blood. The gene calls are TRBV6-5 and TRBJ1-4; 10 bases match TRBD1. The receptor was isolated from a human donor in a cohort sampled during active COVID-19. CDR3 coding DNA: TGTGCCGCAAGGGACAGGGGATTTGGCGAAAAACTGTTTTTT. The encoded protein is CAARDRGFGEKLFF.